The sequence of this T cell receptor beta chain was determined in a study of blood T cell repertoires in COVID-19. The wider study: COVID-19 samples collected from the United States, Italy and Spain covered acute and convalescent phases.

In the study's own analysis: Amplification of reference gene primers provided the estimated nucleated cell counts. Assay: immunoSEQ multiplex PCR; the TCRdb copy retains only in-frame clones and omits some. Clone size and the V and J calls come from that table; the DNA yielded D and trimming. The sample includes some 58,000 clones, more than 75% seen only once; the top ten take less than 4%. Germline V CDR1 and CDR2: MRHNA, SNTAGT. The CDR3 consists of 13 residues. The junction had 4 bases not matched to a gene; V was cut back by 6 bases and J by 3 bases. The chain employs TRBV6-4 and TRBJ1-1; 7 bases agree with TRBD1. This clonotype originated in a man over 45 with acute or convalescent COVID-19. Specimen: peripheral blood. CDR3 loop: CASSRGSYTEAFF. DNA for the CDR3: TGTGCCAGCAGCAGGGGGTCCTACACTGAAGCTTTCTTT.